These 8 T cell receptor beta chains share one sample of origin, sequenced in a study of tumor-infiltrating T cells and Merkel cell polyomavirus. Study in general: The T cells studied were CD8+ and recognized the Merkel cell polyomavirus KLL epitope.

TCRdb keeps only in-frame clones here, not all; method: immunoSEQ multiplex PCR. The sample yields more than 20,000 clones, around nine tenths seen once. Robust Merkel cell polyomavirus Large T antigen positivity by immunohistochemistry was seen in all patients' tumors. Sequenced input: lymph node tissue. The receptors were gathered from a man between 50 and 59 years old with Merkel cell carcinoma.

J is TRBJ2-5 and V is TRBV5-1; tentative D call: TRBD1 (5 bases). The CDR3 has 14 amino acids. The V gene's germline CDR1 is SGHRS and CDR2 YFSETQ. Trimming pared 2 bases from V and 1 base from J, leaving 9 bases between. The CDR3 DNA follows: TGCGCCAGCAGCTTATGGACATCCCAAGAGACCCAGTACTTC. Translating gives CASSLWTSQETQYF.

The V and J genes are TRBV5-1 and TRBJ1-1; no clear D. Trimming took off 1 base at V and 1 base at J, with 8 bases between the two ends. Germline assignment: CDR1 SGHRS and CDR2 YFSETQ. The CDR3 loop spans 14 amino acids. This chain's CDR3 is CASSLWTTNTEAFF. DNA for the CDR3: TGCGCCAGCAGCTTGTGGACTACGAACACTGAAGCTTTCTTT.

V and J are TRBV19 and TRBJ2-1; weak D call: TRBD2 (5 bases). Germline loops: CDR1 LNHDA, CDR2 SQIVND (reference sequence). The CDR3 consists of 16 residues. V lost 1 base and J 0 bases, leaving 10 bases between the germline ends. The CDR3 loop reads CASSIGTGSSYNEQFF. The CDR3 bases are TGTGCCAGTAGTATAGGAACGGGAAGCTCCTACAATGAGCAGTTCTTC.

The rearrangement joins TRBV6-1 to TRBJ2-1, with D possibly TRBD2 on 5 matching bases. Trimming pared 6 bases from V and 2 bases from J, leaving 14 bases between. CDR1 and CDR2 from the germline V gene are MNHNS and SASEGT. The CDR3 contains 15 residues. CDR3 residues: CASSPDSSTYNEQFF. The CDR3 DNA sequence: TGTGCCAGCAGCCCGGACTCTAGCACCTACAATGAGCAGTTCTTC.

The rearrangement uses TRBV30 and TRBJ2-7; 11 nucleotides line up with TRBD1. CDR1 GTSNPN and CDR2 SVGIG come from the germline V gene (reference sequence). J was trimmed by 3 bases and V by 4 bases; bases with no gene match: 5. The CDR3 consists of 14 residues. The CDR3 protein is CAWTRDRGSYEQYF. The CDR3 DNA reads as TGTGCCTGGACCCGGGACAGGGGGAGCTACGAGCAGTACTTC.

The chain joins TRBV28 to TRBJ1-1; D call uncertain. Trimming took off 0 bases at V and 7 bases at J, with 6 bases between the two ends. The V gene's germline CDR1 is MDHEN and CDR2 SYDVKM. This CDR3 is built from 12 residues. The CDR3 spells CASSLWQFEAFF. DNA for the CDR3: TGTGCCAGCAGTTTATGGCAGTTTGAAGCTTTCTTT.

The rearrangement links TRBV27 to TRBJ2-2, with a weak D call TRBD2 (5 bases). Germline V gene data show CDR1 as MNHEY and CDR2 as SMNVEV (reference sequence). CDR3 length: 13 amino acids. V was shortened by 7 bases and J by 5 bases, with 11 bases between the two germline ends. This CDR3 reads CASNPRGTGELFF. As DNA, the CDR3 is TGTGCCAGCAACCCTCGAGGGACCGGGGAGCTGTTTTTT.

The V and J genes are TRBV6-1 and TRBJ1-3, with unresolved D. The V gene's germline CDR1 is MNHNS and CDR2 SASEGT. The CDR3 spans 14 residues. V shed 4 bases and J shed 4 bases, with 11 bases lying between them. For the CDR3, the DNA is TGTGCCAGCAGTGCGGGTGACGCCGGAAACACCATATATTTT. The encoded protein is CASSAGDAGNTIYF.